Following are 9 T cell receptor beta chains from one sample sequenced in a study of shared clonotypes between healthy human individuals. The naive CD8 population came from CD45RO-negative cells selected for CCR7, without terminally differentiated effector memory CD45RA+ cells. Measured with immunoSEQ multiplex PCR; TCRdb has only the in-frame clones, and not every one. This sample has some 1,900,000 clones, with about 95% found just once. Sequenced: naive CD8+ T cells sorted from blood. Every receptor here comes from a man aged 18 to 30 in good health.

The rearrangement joins TRBV4-3 to TRBJ2-1, with 11 bases that match TRBD2. The J segment lost 5 bases and the V segment lost 2 bases, leaving 5 bases of the junction unmatched. The CDR3 extends over 16 amino acids. The germline gives CDR1 LGHNA, CDR2 YSLEER. CDR3 bases: TGCGCCAGCAGCCAAACCGGGACTAGCGGTAACAATGAGCAGTTCTTC. Its protein is CASSQTGTSGNNEQFF.

The rearrangement joins TRBV5-1 to TRBJ2-1, with 9 bases lining up with TRBD2. After removal of 0 bases from V and 2 bases from J, the junction contained 3 bases not matched to a gene. CDR1 is SGHRS and CDR2 is YFSETQ in the germline V gene. CDR3 length equals 16 residues. CDR3 bases: TGCGCCAGCAGCTTGGAGGGACTAGCAGCCTACAATGAGCAGTTCTTC. This translates into CASSLEGLAAYNEQFF.

The V gene is TRBV27, the J gene TRBJ1-1; TRBD1 agrees at 8 bases. Germline CDR1 and CDR2: MNHEY and SMNVEV (reference sequence). The length of the CDR3 is 14 residues. The trim removed 2 bases at V and 4 bases at J, leaving 3 bases unmatched. The DNA for the CDR3 is TGTGCCAGCAGTTTAATTGGACAGGGCACTGAAGCTTTCTTT. This translates into CASSLIGQGTEAFF.

V is TRBV27 and J is TRBJ2-1; D possibly uses TRBD1 or TRBD2 (5 bases each). Per germline, CDR1 MNHEY and CDR2 SMNVEV (reference sequence). This CDR3 contains 16 residues. V was clipped by 6 bases and J by 7 bases, with 22 bases between them. CDR3 DNA: TGTGCCAGCAGAGCCGGGGCGGAACTAGGGAGTAATGAGCAGTTCTTC. Its protein is CASRAGAELGSNEQFF.

The chain employs TRBV28 and TRBJ1-6, with 9 bases aligning to TRBD1. This CDR3 region has 14 residues. With 8 bases clipped from V and 8 bases from J, the junction kept 7 bases outside the gene matches. Germline V CDR1 and CDR2: MDHEN, SYDVKM. The CDR3 sequence is CASGRGQGHSPLHF. DNA of the CDR3: TGTGCCAGCGGAAGAGGACAGGGGCATTCACCCCTCCACTTT.

The chain uses TRBV7-9 and TRBJ2-2, with TRBD1 identical over 7 bases. Germline V gives CDR1 SEHNR, CDR2 FQNEAQ (reference sequence). Trimming took 6 bases from V and 4 from J; bases not matched to a gene: 11. The CDR3 runs to 16 residues. Here the CDR3 reads CASSLGGLGGTGELFF. In DNA form, the CDR3 reads TGTGCCAGCAGTCTAGGGGGCCTGGGTGGCACCGGGGAGCTGTTTTTT.

The chain uses TRBV6-5 and TRBJ1-1, with D perhaps matching TRBD1 (5 bases). V was trimmed by 0 bases and J by 7 bases, leaving 18 bases between them. Germline CDR1 MNHEY, CDR2 SVGAGI. The CDR3 is 16 amino acids. CDR3 nucleotides: TGTGCCAGCAGTTACTCGATCCCCCGGTTCAGGGTTGAAGCTTTCTTT. It specifies CASSYSIPRFRVEAFF.

This rearrangement joins TRBV29-1 to TRBJ1-3; perhaps TRBD1 as D (5 bases). Germline assignment: CDR1 SQVTM and CDR2 ANQGSEA. V gave up 4 bases and J gave up 1 base, with 20 bases separating them. The CDR3 has 17 amino acids. The CDR3 loop reads CSVGGRQGEGSGNTIYF. The CDR3, as DNA: TGCAGCGTTGGTGGGCGGCAGGGAGAAGGATCTGGAAACACCATATATTTT.

The genes are TRBV9 and TRBJ1-4; weak D call: TRBD1 (6 bases). Trimming stripped 3 bases from V and 4 bases from J, with 13 bases between. The CDR3 length is 15 residues. Germline CDR1 is SGDLS and CDR2 is YYNGEE. CDR3 bases: TGTGCCAGCAGCGCCCAGGACAGTATTAATGAAAAACTGTTTTTT. It is translated as CASSAQDSINEKLFF.